The 12 T cell receptor beta chains below were found in one sample sequenced in a study of Ad26.COV2.S vaccination and SARS-CoV-2 variants. The treatment was: 19 received Ad26.COV2.S at low or high dose, single or two shots; a few received placebo; per-sample allocation not given. All samples were drawn on day 63, counting from the first vaccine or placebo injection. Sequenced by immunoSEQ multiplex PCR; TCRdb stores in-frame clones only, minus some. The table records some 420,000 clones, roughly 88% of them present only once. The sequencing here drew on peripheral blood, taken in a trial of Ad26.COV2.S vaccine versus placebo. The receptors derive from a person between 18 and 59 years old who received the Ad26.COV2.S COVID-19 vaccine or a placebo.

The rearrangement uses TRBV13 and TRBJ2-2; 8 positions agree with TRBD2. Germline-derived CDR1 and CDR2 are PRHDT and FYEKMQ (reference sequence). CDR3 length equals 16 residues. The V and J ends lost 5 bases and 0 bases, in that order; junction bases with no gene match: 5. The CDR3 DNA reads TGTGCCAGCAGCCTCGGGCGGGGGGCGAACACCGGGGAGCTGTTTTTT. It specifies CASSLGRGANTGELFF. Using reference TRBV13 and TRBJ2-2 for the parts outside the CDR3, the full variable domain is AAGVIQSPRHLIKEKRETATLKCYPIPRHDTVYWYQQGPGQDPQFLISFYEKMQSDKGSIPDRFSAQQFSDYHSELNMSSLELGDSALYFCASSLGRGANTGELFFGEGSRLTVL.

This clone was observed a handful of times. The rearrangement joins TRBV2 to TRBJ2-7; D remains unclear. The germline CDR1 and CDR2 sequences are SNHLY and FYNNEI. The CDR3 has 12 residues. The V end was cut by 4 bases, the J end by 3 bases, with 7 bases between. The CDR3 loop reads CASSVTDYEQYF. The CDR3 nucleotides are TGTGCCAGCAGTGTAACGGACTACGAGCAGTACTTC.

The chain links TRBV12-3 or TRBV12-4 to TRBJ1-1; D remains unclear. This CDR3 has 13 residues. V was pared by 7 bases and J by 0 bases, with 9 bases between. The CDR3 nucleotides read TGTGCCAGCATGGACCGCATGAACACTGAAGCTTTCTTT. Its protein is CASMDRMNTEAFF.

This chain connects TRBV4-1 to TRBJ1-2; D is ambiguous. The CDR3 loop spans 16 amino acids. V shed 0 bases and J shed 2 bases, with 13 bases lying between them. CDR1 MGHRA and CDR2 YSYEKL come from the germline V gene. The CDR3 coding sequence is TGCGCCAGCAGCCAAGAAAGTCCAGACGGCAACTATGGCTACACCTTC. Amino acids: CASSQESPDGNYGYTF.

A word on this clone: One end of the junction varies from germline; a read error may be responsible. The chain recombines TRBV4-1 with TRBJ1-1; the match to TRBD1 covers 7 bases. The V gene's germline CDR1 is MGHRA and CDR2 YSYEKL. The CDR3 runs to 14 residues. The CDR3 DNA sequence: TGCGCCAGCAGCCAAGGGCATACCGGGACAGCAATCATCTTT. This gives the protein CASSQGHTGTAIIF.

The chain links TRBV6-6 to TRBJ2-3; 8 nucleotides agree with TRBD2. The CDR3 is 16 residues long. Germline CDR1 is MNHNY and CDR2 is SVGAGI (reference sequence). The V segment lost 5 bases and the J segment 3 bases; nucleotides outside the gene matches: 10. This CDR3 reads CASSTRGSGETDTQYF. The CDR3 bases are TGTGCCAGCAGTACCCGGGGTAGCGGGGAAACAGATACGCAGTATTTT.

This rearrangement joins TRBV15 to TRBJ1-1, with D perhaps TRBD1 (5 bases). The V end lost 0 bases, the J end lost 0 bases, and 11 bases lay between the germline ends. The germline CDR1 and CDR2 sequences are LNHNV and YYDKDF (reference sequence). This CDR3 is 16 amino acids long. CDR3 in DNA: TGTGCCACCAGCAGAGATTGGGGCAGACTGAACACTGAAGCTTTCTTT. Translated: CATSRDWGRLNTEAFF.

J is TRBJ2-1 and V is TRBV5-1; D is possibly TRBD2 (6 bases). The CDR3 covers 14 residues. Germline V gene lookup returns CDR1 SGHRS and CDR2 YFSETQ. V lost 1 base, J lost 8 bases, and 13 bases lay in between. CDR3 region: CASSLSAGWDEQFF. In DNA form, the CDR3 reads TGCGCCAGCAGCTTGAGCGCGGGGTGGGATGAGCAGTTCTTC.

V gene TRBV4-3 combines with J gene TRBJ1-1; no firm D call. V was clipped by 0 bases and J by 1 base, with 9 bases between them. From germline, CDR1 is LGHNA and CDR2 YSLEER. This CDR3 is 15 amino acids long. CDR3 DNA sequence: TGCGCCAGCAGCCAAGATTGGCAGCCGAACACTGAAGCTTTCTTT. It specifies CASSQDWQPNTEAFF.

The chain carries TRBV28 and TRBJ2-7; 8 nucleotides match TRBD1. Germline CDR1 reads MDHEN; CDR2 reads SYDVKM. With V trimmed by 6 bases and J by 1 base, 5 bases remained unmatched. The CDR3 covers 14 residues. The CDR3 DNA reads TGTGCCAGCAGGGCAGGGGGCCTTTCCTACGAGCAGTACTTC. Protein sequence: CASRAGGLSYEQYF. Full variable domain (outside the CDR3, taken from reference TRBV28 and TRBJ2-7): DVKVTQSSRYLVKRTGEKVFLECVQDMDHENMFWYRQDPGLGLRLIYFSYDVKMKEKGDIPEGYSVSREKKERFSLILESASTNQTSMYLCASRAGGLSYEQYFGPGTRLTVT.

The chain has TRBV10-3 and TRBJ1-3; D remains unclear. CDR1 is ENHRY and CDR2 is SYGVKD in the germline V gene. The CDR3 totals 17 residues. The V gene lost 2 bases and the J gene lost 0 bases, with 14 bases spanning the gap. The CDR3 DNA is TGTGCCATCAGTGAGAGGGCAGGTCCAGCCTCTGGAAACACCATATATTTT. Amino acid sequence: CAISERAGPASGNTIYF.

The CDR3 DNA sequence: TGTGCCAGCAGTCCAACTAGCGGGGGGAAGAATACGCAGTATTTT. As protein: CASSPTSGGKNTQYF. This sequence joins TRBV6-5 and TRBJ2-3; TRBD2 aligns across 12 bases. CDR3 length: 15 residues. Trimming took 5 bases from V and 7 from J; bases not matched to a gene: 7. Germline CDR1 is MNHEY and CDR2 is SVGAGI.